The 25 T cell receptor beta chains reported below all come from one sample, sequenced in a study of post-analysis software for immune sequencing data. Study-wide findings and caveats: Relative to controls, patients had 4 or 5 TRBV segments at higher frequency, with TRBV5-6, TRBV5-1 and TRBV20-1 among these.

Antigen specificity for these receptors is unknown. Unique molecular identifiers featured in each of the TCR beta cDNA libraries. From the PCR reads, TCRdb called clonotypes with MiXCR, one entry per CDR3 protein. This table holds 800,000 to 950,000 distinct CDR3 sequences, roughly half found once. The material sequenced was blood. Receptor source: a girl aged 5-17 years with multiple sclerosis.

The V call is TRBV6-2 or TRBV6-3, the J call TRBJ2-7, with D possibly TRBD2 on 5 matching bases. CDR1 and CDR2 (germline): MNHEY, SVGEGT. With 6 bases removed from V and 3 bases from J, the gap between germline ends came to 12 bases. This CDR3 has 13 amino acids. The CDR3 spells CASRLPGSYEQYF. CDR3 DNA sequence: TGTGCCAGCAGACTTCCGGGAAGCTACGAGCAGTACTTC.

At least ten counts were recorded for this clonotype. CDR3 nucleotides: TGCGCCAGCAGTGCCGGGGGGGAGACCCAGTACTTC. Translating it yields CASSAGGETQYF. The chain couples TRBV10-2 to TRBJ2-5; 7 nucleotides match TRBD2. V shed 4 bases, J shed 5 bases, and the junction held 1 base outside the gene matches. CDR1 WSHSY and CDR2 SAAADI come from the germline V gene. The CDR3 contains 12 residues.

CDR3 loop: CSVEDSQAYEQYF. As DNA, the CDR3 is TGCAGCGTTGAAGATAGCCAGGCCTACGAGCAGTACTTC. V and J are TRBV29-1 and TRBJ2-7; D gene unclear. Trimming stripped 0 bases from V and 2 bases from J, with 8 bases between. The CDR3 totals 13 residues. Germline loops: CDR1 SQVTM, CDR2 ANQGSEA.

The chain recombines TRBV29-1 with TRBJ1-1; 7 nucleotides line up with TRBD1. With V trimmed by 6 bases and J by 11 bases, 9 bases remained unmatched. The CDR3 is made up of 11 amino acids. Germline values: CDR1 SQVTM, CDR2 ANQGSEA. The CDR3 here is CSVHPGRGAFF. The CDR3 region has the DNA TGCAGCGTCCACCCGGGCAGGGGGGCTTTCTTT.

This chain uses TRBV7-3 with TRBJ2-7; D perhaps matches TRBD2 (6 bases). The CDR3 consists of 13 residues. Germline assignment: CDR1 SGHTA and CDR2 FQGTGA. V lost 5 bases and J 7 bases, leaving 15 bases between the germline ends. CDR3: CASSPGSGREQYF. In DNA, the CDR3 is TGTGCCAGCAGCCCCGGATCAGGGAGGGAGCAGTACTTC.

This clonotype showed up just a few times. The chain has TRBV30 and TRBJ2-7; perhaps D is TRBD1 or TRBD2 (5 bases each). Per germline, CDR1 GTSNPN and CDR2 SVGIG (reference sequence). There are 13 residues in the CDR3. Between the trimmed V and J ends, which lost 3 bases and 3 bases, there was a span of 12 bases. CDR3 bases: TGTGCCTGGAGCGGGACGTACGGCTACGAGCAGTACTTC. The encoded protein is CAWSGTYGYEQYF.

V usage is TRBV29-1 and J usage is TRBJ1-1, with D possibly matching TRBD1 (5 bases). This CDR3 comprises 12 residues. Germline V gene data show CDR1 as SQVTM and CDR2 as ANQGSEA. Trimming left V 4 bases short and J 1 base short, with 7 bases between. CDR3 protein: CSVGQRNTEAFF. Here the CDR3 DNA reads TGCAGCGTTGGACAGCGGAACACTGAAGCTTTCTTT.

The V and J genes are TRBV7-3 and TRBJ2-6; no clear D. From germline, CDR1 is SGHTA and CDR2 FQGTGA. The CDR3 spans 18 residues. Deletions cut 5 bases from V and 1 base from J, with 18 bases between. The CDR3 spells CASSHYPLARSGANVLTF. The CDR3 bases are TGTGCCAGCAGCCATTATCCCCTCGCCAGGTCTGGGGCCAACGTCCTGACTTTC.

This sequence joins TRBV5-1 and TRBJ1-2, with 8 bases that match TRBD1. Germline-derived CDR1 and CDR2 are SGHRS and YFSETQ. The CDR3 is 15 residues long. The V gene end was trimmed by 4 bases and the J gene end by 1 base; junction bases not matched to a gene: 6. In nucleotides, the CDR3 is TGCGCCAGCAGCCCGGACAGGGCCGGTAACTATGGCTACACCTTC. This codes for CASSPDRAGNYGYTF. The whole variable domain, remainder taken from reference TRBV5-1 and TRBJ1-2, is KAGVTQTPRYLIKTRGQQVTLSCSPISGHRSVSWYQQTPGQGLQFLFEYFSETQRNKGNFPGRFSGRQFSNSRSEMNVSTLELGDSALYLCASSPDRAGNYGYTFGSGTRLTVV.

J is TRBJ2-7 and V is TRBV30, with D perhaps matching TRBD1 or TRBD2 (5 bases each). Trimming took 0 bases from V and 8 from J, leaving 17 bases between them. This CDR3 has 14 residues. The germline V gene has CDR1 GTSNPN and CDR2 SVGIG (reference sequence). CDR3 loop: CAWSVSGTLSKQYF. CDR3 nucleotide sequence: TGTGCCTGGAGTGTATCGGGGACCTTGTCGAAGCAGTACTTC.

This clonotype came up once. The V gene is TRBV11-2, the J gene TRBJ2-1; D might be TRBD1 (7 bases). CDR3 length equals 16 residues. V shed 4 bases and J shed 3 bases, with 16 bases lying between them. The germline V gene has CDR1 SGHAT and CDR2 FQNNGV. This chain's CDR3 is CASSSPRGESYNEQFF. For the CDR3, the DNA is TGTGCCAGCAGCTCGCCCAGGGGGGAGAGCTACAATGAGCAGTTCTTC.

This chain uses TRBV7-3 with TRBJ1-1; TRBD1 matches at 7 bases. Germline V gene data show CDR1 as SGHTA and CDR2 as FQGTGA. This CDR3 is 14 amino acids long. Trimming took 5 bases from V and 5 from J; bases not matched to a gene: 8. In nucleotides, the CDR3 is TGTGCCAGCAGCCGGGACAGCCGGGGGACTGAAGCTTTCTTT. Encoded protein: CASSRDSRGTEAFF. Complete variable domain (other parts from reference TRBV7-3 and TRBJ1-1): GAGVSQTPSNKVTEKGKYVELRCDPISGHTALYWYRQSLGQGPEFLIYFQGTGAADDSGLPNDRFFAVRPEGSVSTLKIQRTERGDSAVYLCASSRDSRGTEAFFGQGTRLTVV.

In DNA form, the CDR3 reads TGTGCCAGCAGGGCGCGTTTGAACTATGGCTACACCTTC. Translated: CASRARLNYGYTF. V and J are TRBV12-3 or TRBV12-4 and TRBJ1-2; unclear D gene. V shed 6 bases and J shed 2 bases, with 10 bases lying between them. This CDR3 contains 13 residues.

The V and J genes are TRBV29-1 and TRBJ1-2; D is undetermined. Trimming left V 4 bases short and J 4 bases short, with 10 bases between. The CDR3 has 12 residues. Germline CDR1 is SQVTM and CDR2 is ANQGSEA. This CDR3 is CSVVLAAYGYTF. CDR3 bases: TGCAGCGTTGTGTTGGCAGCCTATGGCTACACCTTC.

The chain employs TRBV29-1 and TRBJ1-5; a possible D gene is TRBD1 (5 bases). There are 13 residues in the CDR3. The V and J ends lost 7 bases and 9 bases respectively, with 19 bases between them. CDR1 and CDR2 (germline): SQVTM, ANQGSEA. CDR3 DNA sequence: TGCAGCGCTGGTAGCAGGGACCGGGGGCCCCAGCATTTT. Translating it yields CSAGSRDRGPQHF.

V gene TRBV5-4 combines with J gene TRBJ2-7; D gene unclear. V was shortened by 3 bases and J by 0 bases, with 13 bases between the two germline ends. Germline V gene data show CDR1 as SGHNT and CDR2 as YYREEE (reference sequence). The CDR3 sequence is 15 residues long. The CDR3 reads CASSYNPGLSYEQYF. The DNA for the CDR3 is TGTGCCAGCAGCTACAATCCGGGCCTCTCCTACGAGCAGTACTTC. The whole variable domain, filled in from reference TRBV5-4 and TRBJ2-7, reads ETGVTQSPTHLIKTRGQQVTLRCSSQSGHNTVSWYQQALGQGPQFIFQYYREEENGRGNFPPRFSGLQFPNYSSELNVNALELDDSALYLCASSYNPGLSYEQYFGPGTRLTVT.

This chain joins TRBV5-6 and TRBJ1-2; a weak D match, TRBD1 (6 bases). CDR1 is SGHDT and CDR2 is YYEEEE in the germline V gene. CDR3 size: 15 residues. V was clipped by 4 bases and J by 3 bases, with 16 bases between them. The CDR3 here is CASSLPWEGDYGYTF. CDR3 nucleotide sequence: TGTGCCAGCAGCCTACCCTGGGAGGGGGACTATGGCTACACCTTC.

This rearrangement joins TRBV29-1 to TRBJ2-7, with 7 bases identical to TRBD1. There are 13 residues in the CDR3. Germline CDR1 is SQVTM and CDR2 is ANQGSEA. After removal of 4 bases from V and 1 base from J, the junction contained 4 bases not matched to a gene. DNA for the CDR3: TGCAGCGTTGGGTGGGGACAGTCCTACGAGCAGTACTTC. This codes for CSVGWGQSYEQYF.

The CDR3 spells CAITGDTGELFF. CDR3 in DNA: TGTGCCATCACCGGAGACACCGGGGAGCTGTTTTTT. The chain carries TRBV10-3 and TRBJ2-2; unclear D gene. The germline CDR1 and CDR2 sequences are ENHRY and SYGVKD. V dropped 7 bases and J dropped 3 bases, with 6 bases sitting between them. The CDR3 sequence is 12 residues long.

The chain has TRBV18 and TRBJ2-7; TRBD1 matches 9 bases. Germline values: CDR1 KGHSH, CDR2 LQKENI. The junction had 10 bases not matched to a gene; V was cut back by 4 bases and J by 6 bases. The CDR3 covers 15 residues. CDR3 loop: CASSRRDRAAPEQYF. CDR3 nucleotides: TGTGCCAGCTCACGCCGGGACAGGGCCGCTCCCGAGCAGTACTTC.

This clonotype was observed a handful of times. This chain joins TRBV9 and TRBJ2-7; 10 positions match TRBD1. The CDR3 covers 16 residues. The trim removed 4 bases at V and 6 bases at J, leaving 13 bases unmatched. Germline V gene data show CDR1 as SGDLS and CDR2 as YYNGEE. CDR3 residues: CASSRWAAGTGVEQYF. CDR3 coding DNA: TGTGCCAGCAGCCGCTGGGCCGCCGGGACAGGGGTCGAGCAGTACTTC.

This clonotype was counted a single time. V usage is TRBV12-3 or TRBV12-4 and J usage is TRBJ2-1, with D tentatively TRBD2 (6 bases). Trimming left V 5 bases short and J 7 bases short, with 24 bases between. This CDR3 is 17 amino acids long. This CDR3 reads CASSATSGTGFLNEQFF. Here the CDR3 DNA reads TGTGCCAGCAGTGCAACATCCGGGACTGGATTCCTGAATGAGCAGTTCTTC.

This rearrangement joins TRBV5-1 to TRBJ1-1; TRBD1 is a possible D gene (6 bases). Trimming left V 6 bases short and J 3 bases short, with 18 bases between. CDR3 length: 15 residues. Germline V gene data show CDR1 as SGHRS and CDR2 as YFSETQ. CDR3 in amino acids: CASTPSGHQDTEAFF. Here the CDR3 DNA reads TGCGCCAGCACTCCTTCGGGACACCAGGACACTGAAGCTTTCTTT.

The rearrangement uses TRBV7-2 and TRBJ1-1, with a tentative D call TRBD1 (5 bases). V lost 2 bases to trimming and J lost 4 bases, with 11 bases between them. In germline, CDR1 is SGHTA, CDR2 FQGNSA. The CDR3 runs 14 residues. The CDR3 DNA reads TGTGCCAGCAGCTTAATTTTTGGGGGCACTGAAGCTTTCTTT. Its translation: CASSLIFGGTEAFF.

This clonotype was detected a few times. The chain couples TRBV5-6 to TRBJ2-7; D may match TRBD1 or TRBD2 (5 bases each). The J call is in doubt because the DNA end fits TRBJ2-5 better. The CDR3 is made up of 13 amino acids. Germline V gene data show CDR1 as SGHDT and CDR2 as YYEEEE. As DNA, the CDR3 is TGTGCCAGCAGCCTCGGGGCGCTGCAGACCCAGTACTTC. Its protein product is CASSLGALQTQYF.